This section outlines one T cell receptor (beta chain) sequence together with its context. These data belong to a study of blood T cells in healthy people across ages. With a J-beta primer mix and a sample-barcoded 5' primer, a second PCR ran roughly 6 to 11 cycles. Via MiXCR, TCRdb re-called the 5' RACE reads, giving one row per CDR3 protein. The sample yields fewer than 2 million distinct CDR3 sequences, more than 35% seen once. The CDR3 is 13 amino acids. The germline V gene encodes CDR1 DFQATT and CDR2 SNEGSKA (reference sequence). Germline trimming cut 7 bases from V and 3 bases from J; bases unmatched to any gene: 8.

The gene calls are TRBV20-1 and TRBJ2-7; 8 nucleotides agree with TRBD1. The TCR was taken from a human donor in good health. The sequencing sample was made of blood. Here the CDR3 reads CSDPGTGFYEQYF. The DNA of the CDR3 is TGCAGTGACCCCGGGACAGGCTTCTACGAGCAGTACTTC.